This record looks at one T cell receptor (beta chain) sequence and its context. Its specificity is unknown. The data belong to a study of cytomegalovirus exposure and HLA in healthy donors. Overall study: Within the Caucasian-associated ancestry cluster were under 85% of the approximately 400 genotyped donors.

Study-wide findings and caveats: There were reportedly fewer N-insertions in an Asian-associated ancestry cluster than the roughly 670-donor mean, in a later analysis.

This PCR relied on a set of 60 Vbeta primers and 13 Jbeta primers. This table comes from immunoSEQ multiplex PCR, and its TCRdb copy is limited to in-frame clones, with some not included. The sample includes about 120,000 clones, around 77% of them seen just once. CDR3 length equals 15 residues. The ends lost 3 bases at V and 2 bases at J; junction bases unmatched: 5. Germline V gene data show CDR1 as MNHEY and CDR2 as SMNVEV (reference sequence). The sequenced sample consisted of PBMCs. The chain joins TRBV27 to TRBJ2-3, with 7 bases identical to TRBD2. The clonotype comes from a man aged 18 to 30 in good health and CMV-seropositive. In DNA, the CDR3 is TGTGCCAGCAGTTTGACAGCGGGGTTCACAGATACGCAGTATTTT. Protein: CASSLTAGFTDTQYF.